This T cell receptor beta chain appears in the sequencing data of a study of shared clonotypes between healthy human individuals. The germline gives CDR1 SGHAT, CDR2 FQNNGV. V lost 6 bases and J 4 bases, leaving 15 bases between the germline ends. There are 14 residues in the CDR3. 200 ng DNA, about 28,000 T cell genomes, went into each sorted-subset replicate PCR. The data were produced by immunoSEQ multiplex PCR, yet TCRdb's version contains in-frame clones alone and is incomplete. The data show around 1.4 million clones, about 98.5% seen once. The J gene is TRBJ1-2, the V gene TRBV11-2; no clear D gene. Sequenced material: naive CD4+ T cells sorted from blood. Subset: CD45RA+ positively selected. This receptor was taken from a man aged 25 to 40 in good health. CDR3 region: CASREGGLGYGYTF. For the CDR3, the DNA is TGTGCCAGCAGAGAGGGCGGGCTAGGCTATGGCTACACCTTC.